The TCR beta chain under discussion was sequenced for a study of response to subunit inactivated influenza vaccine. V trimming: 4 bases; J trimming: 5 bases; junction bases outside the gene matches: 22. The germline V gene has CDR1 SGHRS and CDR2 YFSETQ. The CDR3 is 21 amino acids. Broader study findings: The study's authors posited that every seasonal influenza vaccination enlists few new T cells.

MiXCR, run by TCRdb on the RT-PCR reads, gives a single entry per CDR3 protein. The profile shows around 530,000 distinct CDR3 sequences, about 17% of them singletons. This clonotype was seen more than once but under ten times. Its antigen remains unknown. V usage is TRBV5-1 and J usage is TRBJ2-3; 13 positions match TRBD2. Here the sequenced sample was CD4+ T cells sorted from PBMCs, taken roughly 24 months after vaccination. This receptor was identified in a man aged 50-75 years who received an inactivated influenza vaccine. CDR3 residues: CASSVRGRTSGRPTQIDTQYF. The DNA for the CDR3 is TGCGCCAGCAGCGTTCGCGGCAGGACTAGCGGGAGACCAACCCAGATAGATACGCAGTATTTT.